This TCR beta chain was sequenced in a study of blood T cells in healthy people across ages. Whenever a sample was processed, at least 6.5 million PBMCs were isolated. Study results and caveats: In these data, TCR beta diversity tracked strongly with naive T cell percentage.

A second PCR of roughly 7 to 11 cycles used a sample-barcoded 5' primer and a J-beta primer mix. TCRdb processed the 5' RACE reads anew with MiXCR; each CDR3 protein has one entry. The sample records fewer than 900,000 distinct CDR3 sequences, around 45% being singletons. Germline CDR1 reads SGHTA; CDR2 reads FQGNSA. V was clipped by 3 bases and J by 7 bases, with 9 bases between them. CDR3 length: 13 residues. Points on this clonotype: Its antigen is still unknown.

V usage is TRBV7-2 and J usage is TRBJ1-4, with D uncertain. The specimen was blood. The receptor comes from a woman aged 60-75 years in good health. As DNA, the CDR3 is TGTGCCAGCAGCTTGGGTCTCGGTGAAAAACTGTTTTTT. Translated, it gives CASSLGLGEKLFF.